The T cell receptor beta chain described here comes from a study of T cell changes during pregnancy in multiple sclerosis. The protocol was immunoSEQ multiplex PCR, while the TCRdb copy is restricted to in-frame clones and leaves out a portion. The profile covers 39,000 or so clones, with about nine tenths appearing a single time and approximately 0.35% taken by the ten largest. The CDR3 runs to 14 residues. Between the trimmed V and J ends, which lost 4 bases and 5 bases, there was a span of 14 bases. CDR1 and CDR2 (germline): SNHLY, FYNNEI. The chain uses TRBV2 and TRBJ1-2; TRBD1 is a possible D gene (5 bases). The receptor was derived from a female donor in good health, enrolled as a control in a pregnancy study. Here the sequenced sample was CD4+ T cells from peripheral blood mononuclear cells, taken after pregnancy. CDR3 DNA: TGTGCCAGCAGTGCTGGGGACCGGGGGTATGGCTACACCTTC. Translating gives CASSAGDRGYGYTF.